Listed below are T cell receptor beta chains from one sample, sequenced in a study of tumor-infiltrating lymphocytes in primary liver carcinoma. Each CDR3 protein is one row after TCRdb ran MiXCR on the multiplex PCR reads. The repertoire consists of about 330,000 distinct CDR3 sequences, with around 60% occurring once and the leading ten covering roughly 6.5%. The sample taken for sequencing was peripheral blood. The receptors originated from a man aged 35 to 55 with primary liver carcinoma and hepatitis B virus infection. The CDR3 runs from the conserved cysteine through the conserved F or W. Each record gives: clone size, V gene, D gene, J gene, CDR3 DNA, CDR3 protein. A D gene is named only where the DNA matches it firmly. Only some rows state a clone size, as once, few, many or a class for expanded clones.

once	TRBV4-3	.	TRBJ2-1	TGCGCCAGCAGCCAGCGAGTCTTCCTACGCGGGAACTCCTACAATGAGCAGTTCTTC	CASSQRVFLRGNSYNEQFF
.	TRBV28	.	TRBJ1-1	TGTGCCAGCTACAGGGCTAAGACTGAAGCTTTCTTT	CASYRAKTEAFF
.	TRBV6-6	.	TRBJ2-1	TGTGCCAGCTGGGCGGGGAGTTTCTCCCACAATGAGCAGTTATTC	CASWAGSFSHNEQLF
few	TRBV4-1	.	TRBJ2-7	TGCGCCAGCAGCCAAAAAGAGGGGGACGTTTACGAGCAGTACTTC	CASSQKEGDVYEQYF
.	TRBV29-1	.	TRBJ1-1	TGCAGCGTGGGGACTCCCGCCACTGAAGCCTTCTTT	CSVGTPATEAFF
.	TRBV11-2	.	TRBJ2-2	TGTGCCAGCAGCCAGTTCCATGGGGGAGCCGGGGAGCTGTTTTTT	CASSQFHGGAGELFF
.	TRBV5-1	.	TRBJ2-3	TGCACCAGCAGCTTTGAACCCACTGGCACAGATACGCAGTATTTT	CTSSFEPTGTDTQYF
.	TRBV11-2	TRBD2	TRBJ2-2	TGTACCAGCGGCAAAAGGGGACTAACAACCGGGAAGCTGTTTTTT	CTSGKRGLTTGKLFF
.	TRBV30	.	TRBJ2-1	TGTGCCTGGGGTGTACGACGCGACAATGAGCAGTTCTTC	CAWGVRRDNEQFF
few	TRBV10-3	.	TRBJ1-2	TGTGCCATCGAAAAGGGAGCTAACTATGGCTACACCTTC	CAIEKGANYGYTF
.	TRBV11-2	TRBD2	TRBJ2-1	TGTGCCAGCAGCCCCGGGACTAGTAAAACTGTGTTCTTC	CASSPGTSKTVFF
few	TRBV30	.	TRBJ1-6	TGTGCGGCTGCATATAATTCACCCCTCCACTTT	CAAAYNSPLHF
.	TRBV11-2	TRBD1	TRBJ2-7	TGTGCCAGCAGCAGGACAGGGGGCTCCTACGGGCAGTACTTC	CASSRTGGSYGQYF
few	TRBV5-5	.	TRBJ1-1	TGTGCCAGCAGCTTGGGATCGGAAACTGAAGTTTTCTTT	CASSLGSETEVFF
.	TRBV15	.	TRBJ2-3	TGTGCCACCAGCAGAGATTTCCGGGACGGGGGCACAGATACGCAGTATTTT	CATSRDFRDGGTDTQYF
.	TRBV7-2	.	TRBJ2-3	TGTGCCAGCAGCTTAGCGATAAGCACAGATACGCAGTATTTT	CASSLAISTDTQYF
.	TRBV9	TRBD1	TRBJ1-1	TGTGCCAGCAGCGTAAATCCCGGACAGGGATCAAGTAGCACTGAAGCTTTCTTT	CASSVNPGQGSSSTEAFF
.	TRBV6-5	.	TRBJ2-5	TGTGCCAGTAGCACTGGACTTACCCAAGAGACCCAGCATTTC	CASSTGLTQETQHF
.	TRBV11-2	.	TRBJ2-1	TGTGCCGGCAGCTTGGGCAAAGCGCTGTACAATGAGCAGTTCTTC	CAGSLGKALYNEQFF
few	TRBV12-3/TRBV12-4	TRBD1	TRBJ1-5	TGTGTCAGCAGTCCCGGGACAGGGATTGGCAATCAGCCCCAGCATTTT	CVSSPGTGIGNQPQHF
once	TRBV5-1	TRBD2	TRBJ2-7	TGCGCCAGCGGGAGCGGGATTGGCTACGAGCAGTACTTC	CASGSGIGYEQYF
few	TRBV5-5	.	TRBJ2-7	TGTGCCAGCAGCTTGTGGGGCTCCTACGAGCAGTACTTC	CASSLWGSYEQYF
.	TRBV11-2	.	TRBJ2-1	TGTGCCAGCAGCTCCGTAGAGGGAGGTTATGGCGATGAGCAATTCTTC	CASSSVEGGYGDEQFF
.	TRBV11-2	TRBD2	TRBJ2-1	TGTGCCAGCAACTTAGGTCGAGCGGGAGGGGAGCAGTTCTTC	CASNLGRAGGEQFF
.	TRBV11-2	.	TRBJ2-7	TGTGCCTACAGCGAAAATGCCTCCTACGAGCAGTACTTC	CAYSENASYEQYF